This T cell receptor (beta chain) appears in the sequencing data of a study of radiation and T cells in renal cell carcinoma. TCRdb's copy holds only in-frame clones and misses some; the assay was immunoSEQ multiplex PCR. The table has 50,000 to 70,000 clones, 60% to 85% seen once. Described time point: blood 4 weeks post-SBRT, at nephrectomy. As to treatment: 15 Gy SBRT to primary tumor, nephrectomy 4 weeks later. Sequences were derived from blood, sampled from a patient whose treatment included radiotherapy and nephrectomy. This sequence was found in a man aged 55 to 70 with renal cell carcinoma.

The CDR3 region has the DNA TGTGCCAGCAGTTGGGGTGGCGGGGGGGTCTATGGCTACACCTTC. Protein: CASSWGGGGVYGYTF. The chain combines TRBV27 with TRBJ1-2; weak D call: TRBD1 (5 bases). The germline V gene encodes CDR1 MNHEY and CDR2 SMNVEV (reference sequence). The CDR3 has 15 residues. V was clipped by 4 bases and J by 4 bases, with 16 bases between them.